This T cell receptor (beta chain) was recovered during a study of blood T cell repertoires in COVID-19. Original handling: By means of reference gene primer amplification, nucleated cell counts were estimated. Here immunoSEQ multiplex PCR was the method, and the copy in TCRdb shows in-frame clones only, minus some. V and J calls and clone size are as listed in that table; D and trimming were resolved from the DNA. The sample includes roughly 250,000 clones, less than 85% of them seen just once. V dropped 0 bases and J dropped 8; count of bases not matched to a gene: 5. CDR3 length: 14 residues. Germline V gene lookup returns CDR1 GTSNPN and CDR2 SVGIG (reference sequence).

The source is a woman of 80 years or more with active or convalescent COVID-19. The chain carries TRBV30 and TRBJ2-1; 9 positions agree with TRBD2. Sequencing input: peripheral blood. The CDR3 sequence: CAWSVAGGLDEQFF. The CDR3, as DNA: TGTGCCTGGAGTGTGGCGGGAGGGCTCGATGAGCAGTTCTTC.